This TCR beta chain is from a study of blood T cell repertoires in COVID-19. Study as a whole: Sample material is recorded as cDNA or gDNA derived from T cells, B-cell-depleted T cells, or PBMCs.

CDR3 length: 11 residues. Germline V gives CDR1 SGHTA, CDR2 FQGNSA. Trimming left V 1 base short and J 7 bases short, with 4 bases between. As originally analysed: Amplifying reference gene primers gave estimates of nucleated cell counts. The data were produced by immunoSEQ multiplex PCR, yet TCRdb's version contains in-frame clones alone and is incomplete. V, J and clone size are those of that table, while D and trimming were read from the DNA. The sample records tens of thousands of clones, roughly nine tenths being singletons. The sequencing sample was made of peripheral blood. This TCR came from a man aged 55 to 70 with active or convalescent COVID-19. The chain links TRBV7-2 to TRBJ1-2; D is uncertain. CDR3 region: CASSLGAGYTF. DNA for the CDR3: TGTGCCAGCAGCTTAGGAGCTGGCTACACCTTC.